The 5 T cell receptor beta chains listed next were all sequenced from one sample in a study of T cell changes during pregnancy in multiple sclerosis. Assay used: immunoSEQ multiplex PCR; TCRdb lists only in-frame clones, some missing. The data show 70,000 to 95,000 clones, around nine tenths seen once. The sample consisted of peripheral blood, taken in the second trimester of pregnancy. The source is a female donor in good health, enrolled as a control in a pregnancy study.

Here the CDR3 DNA reads TGTGCCAGCAGCGCGGACAGGGGTGGAAACACCATATATTTT. Translating it yields CASSADRGGNTIYF. J is TRBJ1-3 and V is TRBV7-2, with 9 bases identical to TRBD1. The length of the CDR3 is 14 residues. V lost 5 bases to trimming and J lost 3 bases; unmatched junction nucleotides: 2. Germline CDR1 reads SGHTA; CDR2 reads FQGNSA. The full variable domain, with the rest looked up from reference TRBV7-2 and TRBJ1-3, is GAGVSQSPSNKVTEKGKDVELRCDPISGHTALYWYRQSLGQGLEFLIYFQGNSAPDKSGLPSDRFSAERTGGSVSTLTIQRTQQEDSAVYLCASSADRGGNTIYFGEGSWLTVV.

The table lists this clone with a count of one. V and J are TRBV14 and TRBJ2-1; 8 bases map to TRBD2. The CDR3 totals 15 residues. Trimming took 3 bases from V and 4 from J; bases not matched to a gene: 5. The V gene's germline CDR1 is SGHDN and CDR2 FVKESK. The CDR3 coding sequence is TGTGCCAGCAGCCATCTTAGCGGGGTGTACAATGAGCAGTTCTTC. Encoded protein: CASSHLSGVYNEQFF.

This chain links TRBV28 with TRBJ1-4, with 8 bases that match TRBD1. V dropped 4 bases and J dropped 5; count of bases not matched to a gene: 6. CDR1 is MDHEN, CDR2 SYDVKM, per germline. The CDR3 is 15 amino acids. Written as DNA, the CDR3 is TGTGCCAGCAGTTCGGGGGACAGGCAAAATGAAAAACTGTTTTTT. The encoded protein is CASSSGDRQNEKLFF.

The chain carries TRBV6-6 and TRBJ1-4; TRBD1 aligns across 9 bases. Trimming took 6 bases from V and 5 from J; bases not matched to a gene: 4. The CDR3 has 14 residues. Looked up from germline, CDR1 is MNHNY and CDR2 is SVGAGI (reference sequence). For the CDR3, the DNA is TGTGCCAGCAGGGACAGGGGAAGGAATGAAAAACTGTTTTTT. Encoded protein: CASRDRGRNEKLFF.

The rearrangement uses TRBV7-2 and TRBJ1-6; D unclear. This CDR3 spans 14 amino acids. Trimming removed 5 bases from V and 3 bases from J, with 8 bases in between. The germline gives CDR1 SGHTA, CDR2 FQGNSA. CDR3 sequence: CASSHSGYNSPLHF. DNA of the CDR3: TGTGCCAGCAGCCATTCCGGCTATAATTCACCCCTCCACTTT.